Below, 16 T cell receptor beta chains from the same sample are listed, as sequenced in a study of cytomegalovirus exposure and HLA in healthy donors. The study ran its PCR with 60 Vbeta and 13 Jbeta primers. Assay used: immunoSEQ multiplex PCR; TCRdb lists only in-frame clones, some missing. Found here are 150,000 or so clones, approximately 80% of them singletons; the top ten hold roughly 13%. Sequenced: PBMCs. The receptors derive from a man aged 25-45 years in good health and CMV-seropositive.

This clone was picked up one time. Here the CDR3 DNA reads TGTGCCAGCAGCCCTACCGGGACAGGGGGCCACAATGAGCAGTTCTTC. Translated, it gives CASSPTGTGGHNEQFF. This sequence joins TRBV7-9 and TRBJ2-1; 12 bases fit TRBD1. CDR3 length equals 16 residues. After removal of 5 bases from V and 5 bases from J, the junction contained 7 bases not matched to a gene. Germline values: CDR1 SEHNR, CDR2 FQNEAQ (reference sequence).

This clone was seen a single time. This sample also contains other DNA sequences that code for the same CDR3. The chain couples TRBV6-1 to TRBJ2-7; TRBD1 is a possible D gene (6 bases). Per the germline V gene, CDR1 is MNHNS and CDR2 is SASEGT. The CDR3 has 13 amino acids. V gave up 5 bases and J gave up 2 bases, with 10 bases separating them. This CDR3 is CASSRQDPYEQYF. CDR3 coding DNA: TGTGCCAGCAGTCGACAGGACCCCTACGAGCAGTACTTC.

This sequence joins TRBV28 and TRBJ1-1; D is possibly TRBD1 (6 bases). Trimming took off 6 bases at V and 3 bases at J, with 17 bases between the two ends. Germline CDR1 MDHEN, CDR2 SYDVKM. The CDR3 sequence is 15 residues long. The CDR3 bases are TGTGCCAGCAGGTTAAGGACAGTCGGGGACACTGAAGCTTTCTTT. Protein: CASRLRTVGDTEAFF.

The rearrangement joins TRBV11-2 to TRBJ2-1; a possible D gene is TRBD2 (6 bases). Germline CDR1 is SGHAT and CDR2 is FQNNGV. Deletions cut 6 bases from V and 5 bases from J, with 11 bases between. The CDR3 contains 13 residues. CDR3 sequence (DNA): TGTGCCAGCAGTTGGGGACTTAACAATGAGCAGTTCTTC. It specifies CASSWGLNNEQFF.

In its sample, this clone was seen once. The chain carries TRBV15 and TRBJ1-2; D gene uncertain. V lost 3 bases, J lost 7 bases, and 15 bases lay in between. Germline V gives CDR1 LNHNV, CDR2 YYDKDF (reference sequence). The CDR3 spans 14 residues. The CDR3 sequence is CATSRVASGGGYTF. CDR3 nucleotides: TGTGCCACCAGCAGGGTCGCGTCAGGAGGTGGCTACACCTTC.

CDR3: CATSNRGRGGGTEAFF. The CDR3 nucleotides are TGTGCCACATCAAACAGGGGGCGCGGAGGGGGCACTGAAGCTTTCTTT. J is TRBJ1-1 and V is TRBV18; 9 nucleotides agree with TRBD1. The germline V gene has CDR1 KGHSH and CDR2 LQKENI. Losses at the gene ends were 10 bases for V and 4 bases for J; bases not matched to a gene: 16. The CDR3 runs 16 residues.

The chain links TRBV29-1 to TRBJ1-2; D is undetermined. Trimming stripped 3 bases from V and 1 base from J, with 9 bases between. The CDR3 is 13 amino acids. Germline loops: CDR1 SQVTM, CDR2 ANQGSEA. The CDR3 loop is CSVERADNYGYTF. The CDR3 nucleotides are TGCAGCGTTGAGAGGGCTGATAACTATGGCTACACCTTC.

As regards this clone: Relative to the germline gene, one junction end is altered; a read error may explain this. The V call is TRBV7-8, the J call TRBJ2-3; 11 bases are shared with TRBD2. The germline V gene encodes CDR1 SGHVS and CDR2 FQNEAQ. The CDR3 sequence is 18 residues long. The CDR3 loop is CASSLLELAGESMINAVF. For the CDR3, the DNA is TGTGCCAGCAGCCTTCTAGAACTAGCGGGAGAGTCAATGATAAACGCAGTATTT. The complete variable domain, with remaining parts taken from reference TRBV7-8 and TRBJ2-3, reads GAGVSQSPRYKVAKRGQDVALRCDPISGHVSLFWYQQALGQGPEFLTYFQNEAQLDKSGLPSDRFFAERPEGSVSTLKIQRTQQEDSAVYLCASSLLELAGESMINAVFGPGTRLTVL.

Written as DNA, the CDR3 is TGTGCCAGCAGCTTGCAGGGGCGCGAGCAGTACTTC. It is translated as CASSLQGREQYF. V usage is TRBV5-6 and J usage is TRBJ2-7; maybe TRBD1 (6 bases). The CDR3 has 12 residues. V lost 1 base to trimming and J lost 6 bases, with 8 bases between them. Per the germline V gene, CDR1 is SGHDT and CDR2 is YYEEEE.

In DNA form, the CDR3 reads TGTGCCAGTAGCTTTAGCGGGGGAAGCTCCTACGAGCAGTACTTC. It specifies CASSFSGGSSYEQYF. This chain uses TRBV19 with TRBJ2-7; 9 positions match TRBD2. Germline values: CDR1 LNHDA, CDR2 SQIVND (reference sequence). CDR3 length: 15 residues. With 6 bases clipped from V and 0 bases from J, the junction kept 6 bases outside the gene matches. The full variable domain, completed using reference TRBV19 and TRBJ2-7, is DGGITQSPKYLFRKEGQNVTLSCEQNLNHDAMYWYRQDPGQGLRLIYYSQIVNDFQKGDIAEGYSVSREKKESFPLTVTSAQKNPTAFYLCASSFSGGSSYEQYFGPGTRLTVT.

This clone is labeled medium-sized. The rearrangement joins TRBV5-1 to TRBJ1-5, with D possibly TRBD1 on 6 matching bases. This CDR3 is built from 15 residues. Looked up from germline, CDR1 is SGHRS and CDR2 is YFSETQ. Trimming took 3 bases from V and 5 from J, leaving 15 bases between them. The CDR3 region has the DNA TGCGCCAGCAGCTCCTATGGGGGCGTAGATCAGCCCCAGCATTTT. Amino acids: CASSSYGGVDQPQHF.

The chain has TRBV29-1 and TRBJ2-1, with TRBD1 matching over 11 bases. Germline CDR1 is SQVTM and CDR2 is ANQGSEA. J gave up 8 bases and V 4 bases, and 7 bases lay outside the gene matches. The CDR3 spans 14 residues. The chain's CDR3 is CSVVVGQGGDEQFF. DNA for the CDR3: TGCAGCGTTGTAGTGGGACAGGGGGGGGATGAGCAGTTCTTC.

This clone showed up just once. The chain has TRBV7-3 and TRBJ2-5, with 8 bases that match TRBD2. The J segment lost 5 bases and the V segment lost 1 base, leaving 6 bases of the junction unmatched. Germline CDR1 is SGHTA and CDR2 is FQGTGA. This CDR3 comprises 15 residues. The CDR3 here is CASSLNPSGGETQYF. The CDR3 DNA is TGTGCCAGCAGCTTAAACCCCTCGGGGGGGGAGACCCAGTACTTC.

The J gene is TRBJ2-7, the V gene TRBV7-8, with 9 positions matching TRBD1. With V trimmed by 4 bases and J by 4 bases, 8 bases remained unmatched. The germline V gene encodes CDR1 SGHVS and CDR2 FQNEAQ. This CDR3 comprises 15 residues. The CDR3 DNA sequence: TGTGCCAGCAGCTCAACTGCGGACAGGGGATACGAGCAGTACTTC. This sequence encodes CASSSTADRGYEQYF.

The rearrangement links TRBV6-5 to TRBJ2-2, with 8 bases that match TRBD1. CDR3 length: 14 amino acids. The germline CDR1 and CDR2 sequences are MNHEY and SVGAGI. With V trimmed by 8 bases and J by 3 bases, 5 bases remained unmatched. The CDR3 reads CASSMDRDTGELFF. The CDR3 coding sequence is TGTGCCAGCTCTATGGACAGGGACACCGGGGAGCTGTTTTTT.

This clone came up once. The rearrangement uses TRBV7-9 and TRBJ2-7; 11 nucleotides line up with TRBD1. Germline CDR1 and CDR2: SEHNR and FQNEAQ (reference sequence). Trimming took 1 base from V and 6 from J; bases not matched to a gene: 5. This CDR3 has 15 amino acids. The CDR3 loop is CASSLVGQGAREQYF. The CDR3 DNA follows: TGTGCCAGCAGCTTAGTAGGACAGGGGGCCCGCGAGCAGTACTTC.